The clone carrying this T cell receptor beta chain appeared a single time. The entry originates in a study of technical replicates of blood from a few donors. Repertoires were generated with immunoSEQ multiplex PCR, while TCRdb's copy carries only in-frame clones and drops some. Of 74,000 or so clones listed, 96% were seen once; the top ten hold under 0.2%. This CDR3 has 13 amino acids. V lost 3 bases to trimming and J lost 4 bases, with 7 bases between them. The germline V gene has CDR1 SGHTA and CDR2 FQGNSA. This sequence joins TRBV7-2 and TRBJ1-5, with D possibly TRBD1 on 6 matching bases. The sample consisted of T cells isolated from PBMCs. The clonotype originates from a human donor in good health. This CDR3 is CASSLTGNQPQHF. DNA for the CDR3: TGTGCCAGCAGCTTGACAGGTAATCAGCCCCAGCATTTT. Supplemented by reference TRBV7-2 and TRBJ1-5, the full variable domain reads GAGVSQSPSNKVTEKGKDVELRCDPISGHTALYWYRQSLGQGLEFLIYFQGNSAPDKSGLPSDRFSAERTGGSVSTLTIQRTQQEDSAVYLCASSLTGNQPQHFGDGTRLSIL.